These T cell receptor beta chains were read from a single sample in a study of blood T cell repertoires in COVID-19. Profiling relied on immunoSEQ multiplex PCR, and the TCRdb table lists in-frame clones only, not all of them. The table records over 75,000 clones, around 85% of them present only once. The sequenced material came from peripheral blood. The receptors come from a man between 65 and 85 years old with acute or convalescent COVID-19. CDR3s include the opening cysteine and the closing phenylalanine or tryptophan. The order of the fields is CDR3 protein, CDR3 DNA, V gene, J gene, D gene. The D gene is left open where the match is weak.

CASSTQGSYGDTQYF,TGTGCCAGCAGCACACAGGGTTCGTACGGCGATACGCAGTATTTT,TRBV7-2,TRBJ2-3,-
CASSVFPDTQYF,TGTGCCAGCAGCGTATTCCCAGATACGCAGTATTTT,TRBV13,TRBJ2-3,-
CASSLGGPSQTQYF,TGTGCCAGCAGCTTAGGTGGCCCCAGTCAGACCCAGTACTTC,TRBV11-2,TRBJ2-5,-
CASSEVGGPQHF,TGTGCCAGCAGTGAGGTAGGGGGGCCCCAGCATTTT,TRBV2,TRBJ1-5,-
CASSPQGGGNTIYF,TGTGCCAGCAGCCCGCAGGGTGGTGGAAACACCATATATTTT,TRBV3-1/TRBV3-2,TRBJ1-3,-
CANGQGGETQYF,TGTGCCAACGGACAGGGAGGGGAGACCCAGTACTTC,TRBV5-4,TRBJ2-5,-
CASRAWEGKGDTEAFF,TGTGCCAGTAGAGCCTGGGAGGGCAAAGGGGACACTGAAGCTTTCTTT,TRBV19,TRBJ1-1,-
CASSKTQRSVTDTQYF,TGTGCCAGCAGCAAAACTCAGCGGAGTGTTACAGATACGCAGTATTTT,TRBV21-1,TRBJ2-3,-
CASSLDRENSPLHF,TGTGCCAGCAGCCTGGACAGGGAGAATTCACCCCTCCACTTT,TRBV3-1/TRBV3-2,TRBJ1-6,TRBD1
CASSLFPTGRNSPLHF,TGTGCCAGCAGTTTATTCCCGACAGGGCGGAATTCACCCCTCCACTTT,TRBV27,TRBJ1-6,TRBD1
CASSLFGLAGGREQFF,TGTGCCAGCAGTTTATTTGGACTAGCGGGGGGGCGAGAGCAGTTCTTC,TRBV28,TRBJ2-1,TRBD2
CSATDNYEQYF,TGCAGTGCTACTGACAACTACGAGCAGTACTTC,TRBV20-1,TRBJ2-7,-